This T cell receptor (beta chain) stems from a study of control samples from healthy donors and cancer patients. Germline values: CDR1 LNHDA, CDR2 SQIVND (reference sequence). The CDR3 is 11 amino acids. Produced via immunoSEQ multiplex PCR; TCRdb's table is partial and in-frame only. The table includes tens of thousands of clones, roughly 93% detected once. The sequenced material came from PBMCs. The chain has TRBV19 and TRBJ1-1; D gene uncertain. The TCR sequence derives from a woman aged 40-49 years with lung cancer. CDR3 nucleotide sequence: TGTGCTAGTGGGTGGGGATCTGAAGCTTTCTTT. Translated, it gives CASGWGSEAFF.